The 21 T cell receptor beta chains reported below all come from one sample, sequenced in a study of cytomegalovirus exposure and HLA in healthy donors. Use of 60 Vbeta and 13 Jbeta primers characterized the PCR. The data were produced by immunoSEQ multiplex PCR, yet TCRdb's version contains in-frame clones alone and is incomplete. The table includes around 90,000 clones, around 84% detected once. The sequencing sample was made of PBMCs. The origin of the receptors is a man between 35 and 55 years old in good health and CMV-seropositive.

The chain has TRBV5-1 and TRBJ2-5, with TRBD1 matching over 8 bases. Unmatched junction bases numbered 6, after V lost 4 bases and J lost 7 bases. This CDR3 has 13 residues. Germline V CDR1 and CDR2: SGHRS, YFSETQ. The CDR3 DNA sequence: TGCGCCAGCAGCCAGACAGGGGATGGGACCCAGTACTTC. Translation: CASSQTGDGTQYF.

V usage is TRBV19 and J usage is TRBJ1-2, with 10 bases aligning to TRBD1. Unmatched junction bases numbered 16, after V lost 8 bases and J lost 4 bases. Germline V gives CDR1 LNHDA, CDR2 SQIVND (reference sequence). The CDR3 length is 17 residues. The CDR3 DNA sequence: TGTGCCAGTCGAGACCGGGACAGGGGCCGCCCTGCCTATGGCTACACCTTC. This codes for CASRDRDRGRPAYGYTF.

The chain carries TRBV9 and TRBJ1-3, with TRBD1 identical over 7 bases. CDR1 and CDR2 from the germline V gene are SGDLS and YYNGEE. CDR3 length equals 15 residues. The V and J ends lost 0 bases and 8 bases, in that order; junction bases with no gene match: 8. CDR3 bases: TGTGCCAGCAGCGTAGCAGGGGGTCTTGGGTACACCATATATTTT. It specifies CASSVAGGLGYTIYF.

The chain employs TRBV19 and TRBJ2-3, with 10 bases matching TRBD1. Germline V CDR1 and CDR2: LNHDA, SQIVND (reference sequence). This CDR3 has 14 amino acids. V gave up 5 bases and J gave up 4 bases; unmatched junction bases: 3. The CDR3 DNA sequence: TGTGCCAGTAGTCGACAGGGGGCGGCAGATACGCAGTATTTT. Its translation is CASSRQGAADTQYF.

This clone occurred a few times. The chain links TRBV10-2 to TRBJ1-5, with 8 bases fitting TRBD1. CDR1 is WSHSY, CDR2 SAAADI, per germline. V lost 1 base, J lost 7 bases, and 3 bases stayed unmatched. The CDR3 sequence is 14 residues long. CDR3 loop: CASSELTGEQPQHF. The DNA for the CDR3 is TGCGCCAGCAGTGAGTTGACAGGGGAACAGCCCCAGCATTTT.

The V gene is TRBV18, the J gene TRBJ1-1, with 7 bases identical to TRBD1. After removal of 1 base from V and 1 base from J, the junction contained 3 bases not matched to a gene. The CDR3 sequence is 15 residues long. The germline V gene has CDR1 KGHSH and CDR2 LQKENI. CDR3 bases: TGTGCCAGCTCACCACTCGGACAGGCGAACACTGAAGCTTTCTTT. Its translation is CASSPLGQANTEAFF.

The genes are TRBV5-1 and TRBJ2-1, with D tentatively TRBD2 (6 bases). The CDR3 is made up of 15 amino acids. Germline CDR1 SGHRS, CDR2 YFSETQ. V dropped 2 bases and J dropped 5 bases, with 14 bases sitting between them. The CDR3 region has the DNA TGCGCCAGCAGCTTCCGAGGGCCGGGGGACAATGAGCAGTTCTTC. Residues: CASSFRGPGDNEQFF.

V is TRBV6-5 and J is TRBJ2-3; TRBD2 matches at 7 bases. CDR3 length equals 15 residues. CDR1 is MNHEY, CDR2 SVGAGI, per germline. J gave up 1 base and V 6 bases, and 7 bases lay outside the gene matches. CDR3 sequence reads: CASRVEGGGTDTQYF. CDR3 DNA: TGTGCCAGCAGAGTGGAGGGAGGGGGCACAGATACGCAGTATTTT.

This chain connects TRBV6-5 to TRBJ1-1; TRBD1 agrees at 8 bases. The germline V gene has CDR1 MNHEY and CDR2 SVGAGI. The CDR3 runs to 14 residues. The junction had 5 bases not matched to a gene; V was cut back by 5 bases and J by 3 bases. CDR3 bases: TGTGCCAGCAGTAGACAGGGGTGGGACACTGAAGCTTTCTTT. The encoded protein is CASSRQGWDTEAFF.

The J gene is TRBJ2-1, the V gene TRBV5-1; 7 nucleotides line up with TRBD2. This CDR3 is 15 amino acids long. The germline CDR1 and CDR2 sequences are SGHRS and YFSETQ. V trimming: 0 bases; J trimming: 9 bases; junction bases outside the gene matches: 9. The CDR3 DNA follows: TGCGCCAGCAGCTTGGGCCGGGAGGATTCCCCTGAGCAGTTCTTC. It specifies CASSLGREDSPEQFF.

The V call is TRBV27, the J call TRBJ1-2; possibly TRBD1 for D (5 bases). Trimming pared 5 bases from V and 4 bases from J, leaving 17 bases between. In germline, CDR1 is MNHEY, CDR2 SMNVEV (reference sequence). This CDR3 region has 15 residues. The DNA for the CDR3 is TGTGCCAGCAGTCCCGGACAACTCATTTTCTATGGCTACACCTTC. Translated, it gives CASSPGQLIFYGYTF.

The rearrangement joins TRBV4-1 to TRBJ2-3; 11 nucleotides align to TRBD2. CDR1 MGHRA and CDR2 YSYEKL come from the germline V gene. The CDR3 is 15 residues long. J was trimmed by 3 bases and V by 1 base; bases with no gene match: 0. The chain's CDR3 is CASSQASGGTDTQYF. CDR3 in DNA: TGCGCCAGCAGCCAAGCTAGCGGGGGGACAGATACGCAGTATTTT.

This chain uses TRBV9 with TRBJ2-5; the D gene is possibly TRBD1 (6 bases). Trimming left V 2 bases short and J 7 bases short, with 15 bases between. From germline, CDR1 is SGDLS and CDR2 YYNGEE. The CDR3 is made up of 14 amino acids. The CDR3 loop reads CASSVKAGAATQYF. CDR3 coding DNA: TGTGCCAGCAGCGTGAAGGCAGGGGCTGCGACCCAGTACTTC. The whole variable domain, filled in from reference TRBV9 and TRBJ2-5, reads DSGVTQTPKHLITATGQRVTLRCSPRSGDLSVYWYQQSLDQGLQFLIQYYNGEERAKGNILERFSAQQFPDLHSELNLSSLELGDSALYFCASSVKAGAATQYFGPGTRLLVL.

This chain connects TRBV10-2 to TRBJ2-3, with 9 bases identical to TRBD2. The V segment lost 6 bases and the J segment 2 bases; nucleotides outside the gene matches: 9. Germline V gene data show CDR1 as WSHSY and CDR2 as SAAADI. This CDR3 comprises 16 residues. CDR3 nucleotides: TGCGCCAGCAGGATGGGAAGCGGGAGGCTCACAGATACGCAGTATTTT. This gives the protein CASRMGSGRLTDTQYF.

This clone was found a few times. The gene calls are TRBV7-2 and TRBJ2-7; TRBD2 matches 7 bases. CDR1 is SGHTA, CDR2 FQGNSA, per germline. The CDR3 contains 12 residues. Losses at the gene ends were 7 bases for V and 5 bases for J; bases not matched to a gene: 5. This CDR3 is CASTRGRDEQYF. CDR3 bases: TGTGCCAGCACCCGAGGGAGGGACGAGCAGTACTTC.

The V call is TRBV4-2, the J call TRBJ2-1; TRBD1 agrees at 7 bases. With 2 bases clipped from V and 2 bases from J, the junction kept 0 bases outside the gene matches. In germline, CDR1 is LGHNA, CDR2 YNFKEQ. The CDR3 length is 14 residues. In nucleotides, the CDR3 is TGTGCCAGCAGCCAACAGGGGGCCTACAATGAGCAGTTCTTC. This sequence encodes CASSQQGAYNEQFF.

In its sample, this clone was seen a few times. The chain has TRBV10-2 and TRBJ1-1, with TRBD1 identical over 7 bases. Trimming cost V 6 bases and J 11 bases; bases outside gene matches: 15. The germline V gene has CDR1 WSHSY and CDR2 SAAADI. This CDR3 spans 14 amino acids. This CDR3 is CASREFDEGAQAFF. As DNA, the CDR3 is TGCGCCAGCAGGGAATTTGACGAGGGGGCGCAGGCTTTCTTT.

The chain uses TRBV9 and TRBJ2-1; 11 bases fit TRBD1. With 0 bases clipped from V and 4 bases from J, the junction kept 15 bases outside the gene matches. CDR1 is SGDLS, CDR2 YYNGEE, per germline. CDR3 length: 20 amino acids. The CDR3 loop reads CASSVAPDRGHLAGYNEQFF. CDR3 nucleotide sequence: TGTGCCAGCAGCGTAGCCCCGGACAGGGGGCACCTAGCGGGTTACAATGAGCAGTTCTTC.

This chain uses TRBV27 with TRBJ1-1; D is ambiguous. V was pared by 0 bases and J by 8 bases, with 10 bases between. The germline CDR1 and CDR2 sequences are MNHEY and SMNVEV (reference sequence). CDR3 length: 13 amino acids. This CDR3 is CASSLSGRVEAFF. The DNA of the CDR3 is TGTGCCAGCAGTTTATCAGGGCGGGTGGAAGCTTTCTTT.

The V gene is TRBV5-1, the J gene TRBJ1-2, with a weak D call TRBD1 (6 bases). Germline V gene data show CDR1 as SGHRS and CDR2 as YFSETQ. CDR3 size: 13 residues. Trimming stripped 7 bases from V and 6 bases from J, with 16 bases between. In DNA, the CDR3 is TGCGCCAGCGGTAGGGGGACGGAGGATGGCTACACCTTC. This sequence encodes CASGRGTEDGYTF.

The gene calls are TRBV5-4 and TRBJ1-6; 8 bases are a match to TRBD1. With V trimmed by 5 bases and J by 10 bases, 8 bases remained unmatched. Germline lookup yields CDR1 SGHNT and CDR2 YYREEE (reference sequence). The CDR3 is 14 amino acids. CDR3 nucleotides: TGTGCCAGCAGGTCCGGGACAGGCGCATCACCCCTCCACTTT. Its protein is CASRSGTGASPLHF.